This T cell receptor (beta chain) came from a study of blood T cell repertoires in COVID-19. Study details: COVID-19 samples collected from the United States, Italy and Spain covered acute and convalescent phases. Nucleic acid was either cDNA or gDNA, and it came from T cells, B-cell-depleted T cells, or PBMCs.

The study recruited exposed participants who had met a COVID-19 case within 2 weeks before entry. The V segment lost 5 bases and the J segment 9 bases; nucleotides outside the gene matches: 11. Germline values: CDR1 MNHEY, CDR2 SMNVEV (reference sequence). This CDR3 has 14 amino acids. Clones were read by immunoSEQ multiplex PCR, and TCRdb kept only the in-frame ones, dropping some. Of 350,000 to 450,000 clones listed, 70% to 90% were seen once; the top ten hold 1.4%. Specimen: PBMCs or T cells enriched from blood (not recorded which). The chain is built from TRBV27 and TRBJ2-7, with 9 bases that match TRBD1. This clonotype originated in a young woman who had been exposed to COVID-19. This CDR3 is CASSPGQGWIVQYF. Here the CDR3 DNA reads TGTGCCAGCAGTCCGGGACAGGGTTGGATAGTGCAGTACTTC.